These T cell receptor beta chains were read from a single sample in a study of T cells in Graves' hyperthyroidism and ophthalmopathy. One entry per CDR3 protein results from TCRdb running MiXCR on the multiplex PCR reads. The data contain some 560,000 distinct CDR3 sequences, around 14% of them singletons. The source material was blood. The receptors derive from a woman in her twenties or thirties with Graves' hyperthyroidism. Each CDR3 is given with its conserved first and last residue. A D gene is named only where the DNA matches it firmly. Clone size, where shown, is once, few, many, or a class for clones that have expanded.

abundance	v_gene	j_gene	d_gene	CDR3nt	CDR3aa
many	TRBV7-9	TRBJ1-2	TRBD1	TGTGCCAGCAGCTTAGGCTCGGGACAGGGGGCGCTTGGCTACACCTTC	CASSLGSGQGALGYTF
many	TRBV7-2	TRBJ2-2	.	TGTGCCAGCAGCCCCCCGCACGGGGAGCTGTTTTTT	CASSPPHGELFF
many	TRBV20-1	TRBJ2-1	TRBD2	TGCAGTGCTGCTTGGTTACTAGCGGGAGTTGATGAGCAGTTCTTC	CSAAWLLAGVDEQFF
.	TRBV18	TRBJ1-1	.	TGTGCCAGCTCACCTCGACAGGCGGGCACCCGCCTTTCAGGGACTGAAGCTTTCTTT	CASSPRQAGTRLSGTEAFF
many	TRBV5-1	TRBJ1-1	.	TGCGCCAGCAGCCGCGCGGCTGTGGGCACTGAAGCTTTCTTT	CASSRAAVGTEAFF
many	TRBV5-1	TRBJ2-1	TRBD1	TGCGCCAGCAGCTTTCTGGGACAGGGAAATTTAGACAATGAGCAGTTCTTC	CASSFLGQGNLDNEQFF
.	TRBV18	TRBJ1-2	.	TGTGCCAGCTCACCACCTCACGCAGGCAACTATGGCTACACCTTC	CASSPPHAGNYGYTF
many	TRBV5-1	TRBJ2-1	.	TGCGCCAGCAGCTTGGTGGGACACCAGAGTGAGCAGTTCTTC	CASSLVGHQSEQFF
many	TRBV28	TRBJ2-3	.	TGTGCCAGCAACCTATGGAGTAGGAGGGGCGCAGATACGCAGTATTTT	CASNLWSRRGADTQYF
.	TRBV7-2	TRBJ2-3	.	TGTGCCAGCAGCGCCGGATCGGGGACAGATACGCAGTATTTT	CASSAGSGTDTQYF
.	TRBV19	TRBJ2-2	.	TGTGCCAGTAGTATTAGGAGTCTTACCCCCGGGGAGCTGTTTTTT	CASSIRSLTPGELFF
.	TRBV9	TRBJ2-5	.	TGTGCCAGCAGCGTAGCTACTGGGGGGCGGGATCAAGAGACCCAGTACTTC	CASSVATGGRDQETQYF
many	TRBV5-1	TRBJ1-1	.	TGCGCCAGCAGCTTGGCTCCATCGAACACTGAAGCTTTCTTT	CASSLAPSNTEAFF
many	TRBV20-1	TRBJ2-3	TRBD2	TGCAGTGCTAGAGATGCTAGCGGGAGCACAGATACGCAGTATTTT	CSARDASGSTDTQYF
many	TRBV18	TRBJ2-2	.	TGTGCCAGCTCACCAAGAGACAGCGGGGAGCTGTTTTTT	CASSPRDSGELFF
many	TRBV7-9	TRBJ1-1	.	TGTGCCAGCAGCTTAGAGAGGAGGGGGGAACCTGAAGCTTTCTTT	CASSLERRGEPEAFF
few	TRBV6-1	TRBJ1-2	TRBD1	TGTGCCAGCAGGACCACAGGGGACTATGGCTACACCTTC	CASRTTGDYGYTF
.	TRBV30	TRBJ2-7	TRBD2	TGTGCCTGGAGGCCCAGGGTTTGGGGAGGGCGCTCGGCCTACGAGCAGTACTTC	CAWRPRVWGGRSAYEQYF
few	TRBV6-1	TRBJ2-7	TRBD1	TGTGCCAGCAGTAGGCCGGGACAGGGGTACCACGAGCAGTACTTC	CASSRPGQGYHEQYF
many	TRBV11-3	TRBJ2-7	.	TGTGCCAGCAGCTTAGATTCACTGAGGGAGCAGTACTTC	CASSLDSLREQYF
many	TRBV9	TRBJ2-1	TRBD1	TGTGCCAGCAGCGTAGGCATACAGGGGGCTTACCATGAGCAGTTCTTC	CASSVGIQGAYHEQFF
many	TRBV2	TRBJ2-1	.	TGTGCCAGCACCGAGGACAGTGTGCGGGAGTCGCAGTTCTTC	CASTEDSVRESQFF
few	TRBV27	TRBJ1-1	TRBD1	TGTGCCAGCGCACAGGGGGCGGCCGACACTGAAGCTTTCTTT	CASAQGAADTEAFF
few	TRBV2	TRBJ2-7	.	TGTGCCAGCCGATTGGCACAGGAAGCCTACGAGCAGTACTTC	CASRLAQEAYEQYF
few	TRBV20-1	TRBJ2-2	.	TGCAGTGCTAGTCAGCCGAACACCGGGGAGCTGTTTTTT	CSASQPNTGELFF
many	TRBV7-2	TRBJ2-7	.	TGTGCCAGCAGCCCGATTGACGAGCAGTACTTC	CASSPIDEQYF
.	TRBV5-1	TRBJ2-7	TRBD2	TGCGCCAGCAGCACCGGACTAGCGGGAGCCTACGAGCAGTACTTC	CASSTGLAGAYEQYF
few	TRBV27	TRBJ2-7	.	TGTGCCAGCAGTCACCGCGCGGAGATGGACGAGCAGTACTTC	CASSHRAEMDEQYF
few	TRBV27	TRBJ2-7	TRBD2	TGTGCCAGCAGGCGGGGGGGGGGGCGCACCGAGCAGTACTTC	CASRRGGGRTEQYF
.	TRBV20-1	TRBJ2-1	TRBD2	TGCAGTGCTAGAGGACTAGCGGGAGAAGGACCTACAGATGAGCAGTTCTTC	CSARGLAGEGPTDEQFF
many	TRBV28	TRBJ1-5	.	TGTGCCAGCAGTTTATGGTATGCTGCTTATAGCAATCAGCCCCAGCATTTT	CASSLWYAAYSNQPQHF
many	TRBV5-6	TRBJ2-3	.	TGTGCCAGCAGCTTGGTCCGACTAGAGCGTTCGGATACGCAGTATTTT	CASSLVRLERSDTQYF
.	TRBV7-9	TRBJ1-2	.	TGTGCCAGCAGCTTAGCGAGGGGATCAGCCTTAAACTATGGCTACACCTTC	CASSLARGSALNYGYTF
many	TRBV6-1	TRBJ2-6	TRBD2	TGTGCCAGCAGAGAACTAGCGGGAGTCTCCGGGGCCAACGTCCTGACTTTC	CASRELAGVSGANVLTF
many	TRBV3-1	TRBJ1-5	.	TGTGCCAGCAGCGGGACTGAAAGCAATCAGCCCCAGCATTTT	CASSGTESNQPQHF
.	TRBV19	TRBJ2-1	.	TGTGCCAGTCACCGGGACCACATGTACAATGAGCAGTTCTTC	CASHRDHMYNEQFF
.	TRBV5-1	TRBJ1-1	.	TGCGCCAGCAGCTTCGCGGGGGCCGCTAAAGCTTTCTTT	CASSFAGAAKAFF
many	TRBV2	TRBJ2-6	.	TGTGCCAGCAGCGCCGCGGGCATTGGGGCCAACGTCCTGACTTTC	CASSAAGIGANVLTF
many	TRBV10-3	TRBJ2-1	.	TGTGCCATCAGTGAGCCGACTAGAGACTCCTACAATGAGCAGTTCTTC	CAISEPTRDSYNEQFF
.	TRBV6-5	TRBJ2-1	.	TGTGCCAGCAGTTCCTCAAGGGCCGACTACAATGAGCAGTTCTTC	CASSSSRADYNEQFF
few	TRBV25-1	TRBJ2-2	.	TGTGCCAGCAGTGAACCCACAGGGATGAACACCGGGGAGCTGTTTTTT	CASSEPTGMNTGELFF
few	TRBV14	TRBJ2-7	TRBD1	TGTGCCAGCAGCCAAGGACAGGGCCTAAAATACGAGCAGTACTTC	CASSQGQGLKYEQYF
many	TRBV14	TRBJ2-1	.	TGTGCCAGCAGCCAAGCGGGCGGCTCCTACAATGAGCAGTTCTTC	CASSQAGGSYNEQFF
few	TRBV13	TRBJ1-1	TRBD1	TGTGCCAGCAGCTTAGGCGGGACAGGGCGTAATGCTTTCTTT	CASSLGGTGRNAFF
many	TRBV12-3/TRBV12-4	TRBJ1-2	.	TGTGCCAGCAGTTTAAGGTTGCCAGGGGCTAACTATGGCTACACCTTC	CASSLRLPGANYGYTF
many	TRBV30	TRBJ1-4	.	TGTGCCTGGACTTACTGGCCTAATGAAAAACTGTTTTTT	CAWTYWPNEKLFF
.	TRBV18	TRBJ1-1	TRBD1	TGTGCCAGCTCACCACGGGACAGGGGTAATGTTGAAGCTTTCTTT	CASSPRDRGNVEAFF
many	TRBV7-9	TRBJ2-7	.	TGTGCCAGCAGCCGTTCCGTTAGCGACACTTCCTACGAGCAGTACTTC	CASSRSVSDTSYEQYF
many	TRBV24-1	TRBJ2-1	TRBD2	TGTGCCACCAGTGATGTGGTTAGCGGGAGAGATGAGCAGTTCTTC	CATSDVVSGRDEQFF
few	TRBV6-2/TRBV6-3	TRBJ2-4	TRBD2	TGTGCCAGCAGTACCAGCGGGAGGAAAAACATTCAGTACTTC	CASSTSGRKNIQYF
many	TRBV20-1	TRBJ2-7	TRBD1	TGCAGTGCTAGCTGGACAGGGTCCGCCGAGCAGTACTTC	CSASWTGSAEQYF
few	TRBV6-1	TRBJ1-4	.	TGTGCCAGCAGTTATAGAGGGGTTGATGAAAAACTGTTTTTT	CASSYRGVDEKLFF
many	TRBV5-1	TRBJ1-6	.	TGCGCCAGCAGCGCGACAGGTTTCCAACCCCTCCACTTT	CASSATGFQPLHF
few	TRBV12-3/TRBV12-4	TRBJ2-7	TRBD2	TGTGCCAGCAGTTCGGGGACTAGCGGGAGTCTGGGCGAGCAGTACTTC	CASSSGTSGSLGEQYF
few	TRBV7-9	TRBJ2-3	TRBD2	TGTGCCAGCAGCCCCCCCTCCGGGACTAGGGGCCCAGATACGCAGTATTTT	CASSPPSGTRGPDTQYF